Each of the 5 T cell receptor beta chains below was sequenced from the same sample in a study of molecular identifiers for immune sequencing clone quantification (dated by TCRdb to the late 2010s). The library was produced with PCR. Sequenced using an Illumina HiSeq 4000. TCRdb reworked the public reads: Q25 trimming with fastp, MiXCR clone assembly, productive beta chains retained. Identical CDR3 protein sequences are pooled into one entry, listed with their most common genes and DNA. Present in this sample are approximately 9,800 distinct CDR3 sequences, 18% of which were seen just once. The top ten constitute roughly 2% of the sample. Sample: naive CD8+ T cells from blood, with Jurkat cell RNA spiked in. This specimen's cell subset or site label, interpreted: FACS-sorted CD8+CD4-CCR7+CD45RA+ naive T cells. Receptors were obtained from a human donor in good health. Some libraries in this study had Jurkat cell RNA spiked in.

This clonotype was observed a handful of times. This may be a read error, as it is one base from a much larger clone. The rearrangement joins TRBV7-2 to TRBJ1-1; possible D gene TRBD1, 6 bases. The germline CDR1 and CDR2 sequences are SGHTA and FQGNSA. The CDR3 has 14 amino acids. With 5 bases removed from V and 4 bases from J, the gap between germline ends came to 14 bases. The CDR3 reads CASSRRRGTTEAFF. The CDR3 bases are TGTGCCAGCAGCCGGCGAAGGGGGACCACTGAAGCTTTCTTT.

By share, this clonotype ranks as medium-sized. In DNA form, the CDR3 reads TGTGCCAGCAGCTCCCCCACCCACACTGAAGCTTTCTTT. It translates to CASSSPTHTEAFF. V and J are TRBV7-9 and TRBJ1-1, with unresolved D. Germline CDR1 reads SEHNR; CDR2 reads FQNEAQ (reference sequence). The CDR3 loop spans 13 amino acids. V was clipped by 4 bases and J by 3 bases, with 9 bases between them.

This clonotype was detected a few times. A much larger clone is a single base away; this may be a read error. The rearrangement joins TRBV5-1 to TRBJ1-1; 7 nucleotides line up with TRBD1. Germline-derived CDR1 and CDR2 are SGHRS and YFSETQ. The CDR3 contains 14 residues. The CDR3 DNA follows: TGCGCCAGCAGCTTGGATAGGGACAGCACTAAAGCTTTCTTT. Amino acid sequence: CASSLDRDSTKAFF.

A word on this clonotype: With a much larger clone just one base away, this may be a read error. This sequence joins TRBV7-2 and TRBJ2-7; no clear D gene. The germline V gene has CDR1 SGHTA and CDR2 FQGNSA. The CDR3 totals 13 residues. The V and J ends lost 5 bases and 6 bases respectively, with 14 bases between them. In nucleotides, the CDR3 is TGTGCCAGCAGCCTACCAGAGGTAAGCGAGCAGTACTTC. The encoded protein is CASSLPEVSEQYF.

This clonotype has ten or more counts. This chain joins TRBV7-9 and TRBJ1-4, with D uncertain. The CDR3 contains 16 residues. The ends were cut back, 4 bases at V and 8 bases at J, with 20 bases in the middle. The germline V gene encodes CDR1 SEHNR and CDR2 FQNEAQ (reference sequence). CDR3 bases: TGTGCCAGCAGCTCCTCCTCCGGATACTCGGGGGAAAAACTGTTTTTT. It codes for CASSSSSGYSGEKLFF.